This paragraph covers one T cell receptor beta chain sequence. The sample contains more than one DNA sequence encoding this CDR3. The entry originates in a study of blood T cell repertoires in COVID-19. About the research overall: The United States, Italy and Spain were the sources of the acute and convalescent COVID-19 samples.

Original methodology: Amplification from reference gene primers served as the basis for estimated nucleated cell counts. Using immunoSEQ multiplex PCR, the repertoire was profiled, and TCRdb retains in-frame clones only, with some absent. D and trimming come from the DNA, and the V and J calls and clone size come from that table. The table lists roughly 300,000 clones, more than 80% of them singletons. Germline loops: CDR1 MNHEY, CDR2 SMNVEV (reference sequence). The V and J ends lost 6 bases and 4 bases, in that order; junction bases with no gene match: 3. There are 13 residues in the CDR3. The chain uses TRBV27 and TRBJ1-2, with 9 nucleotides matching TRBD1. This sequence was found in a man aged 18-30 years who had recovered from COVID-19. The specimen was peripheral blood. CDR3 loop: CASRLTGGYGYTF. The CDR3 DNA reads TGTGCCAGCAGACTGACAGGGGGCTATGGCTACACCTTC.